This entry lists 14 T cell receptor beta chains sequenced from one sample in a study of blood T cell repertoires in COVID-19. Generated by immunoSEQ multiplex PCR, the TCRdb table keeps only in-frame clones and is missing some. The data contain tens of thousands of clones, more than 75% of them singletons. The sequencing sample was made of peripheral blood. These receptor sequences come from a man aged 50 to 59 with active or convalescent COVID-19.

The chain has TRBV6-2 or TRBV6-3 and TRBJ2-5; TRBD1 matches at 9 bases. The CDR3 has 14 amino acids. The V segment lost 2 bases and the J segment 3 bases; nucleotides outside the gene matches: 1. The germline V gene encodes CDR1 MNHEY and CDR2 SVGEGT. CDR3 protein: CASSYDRGKETQYF. DNA for the CDR3: TGTGCCAGCAGTTACGACAGGGGGAAAGAGACCCAGTACTTC.

The chain uses TRBV7-3 and TRBJ2-3, with a tentative D call TRBD2 (5 bases). Trimming took 7 bases from V and 0 from J, leaving 8 bases between them. Germline values: CDR1 SGHTA, CDR2 FQGTGA. There are 13 residues in the CDR3. The CDR3 coding sequence is TGTGCCAGCAACGGGGTTAGCACAGATACGCAGTATTTT. The encoded protein is CASNGVSTDTQYF.

The genes are TRBV29-1 and TRBJ2-7; 8 nucleotides align to TRBD2. Germline CDR1 and CDR2: SQVTM and ANQGSEA. V trimming: 4 bases; J trimming: 3 bases; junction bases outside the gene matches: 8. CDR3 size: 14 residues. In DNA, the CDR3 is TGCAGCGTTGTTTGGCTAGCGGGCCGCTACGAGCAGTACTTC. Residues: CSVVWLAGRYEQYF.

The chain has TRBV29-1 and TRBJ2-1; D may be TRBD2 (5 bases). Germline-derived CDR1 and CDR2 are SQVTM and ANQGSEA. V was cut by 2 bases and J by 0 bases, with 11 bases left in between. The CDR3 is made up of 15 amino acids. CDR3 bases: TGCAGCGTTGAACTAACGGGGAGCTCCTACAATGAGCAGTTCTTC. Translated: CSVELTGSSYNEQFF.

The rearrangement joins TRBV3-1 (or the pseudogene TRBV3-2) to TRBJ1-6, with D unclear. CDR1 is LGHDT, CDR2 YNNKEL, per germline (reference sequence). The CDR3 spans 14 residues. The ends were cut back, 0 bases at V and 7 bases at J, with 7 bases in the middle. CDR3: CASSQDTRNSPLHF. For the CDR3, the DNA is TGTGCCAGCAGCCAAGATACACGAAATTCACCCCTCCACTTT.

The chain has TRBV3-1 (or the pseudogene TRBV3-2) and TRBJ2-5, with D perhaps matching TRBD2 (6 bases). Germline V lookup: CDR1 LGHDT, CDR2 YNNKEL (reference sequence). Trimming cost V 2 bases and J 4 bases, with 17 bases left between them. This CDR3 has 16 residues. The CDR3 region has the DNA TGTGCCAGCAGCCAACAACCGGGACTTGAAACAGAGACCCAGTACTTC. Translated: CASSQQPGLETETQYF.

This clone was recorded only once. The chain has TRBV5-6 and TRBJ2-7; 7 nucleotides match TRBD1. Germline V gene lookup returns CDR1 SGHDT and CDR2 YYEEEE. The ends lost 0 bases at V and 2 bases at J; junction bases unmatched: 8. CDR3 size: 16 residues. CDR3 protein: CASSLVGDRWTYEQYF. In DNA form, the CDR3 reads TGTGCCAGCAGCTTGGTGGGGGACAGATGGACCTACGAGCAGTACTTC. The full variable domain, its missing parts supplied by reference TRBV5-6 and TRBJ2-7, is DAGVTQSPTHLIKTRGQQVTLRCSPKSGHDTVSWYQQALGQGPQFIFQYYEEEERQRGNFPDRFSGHQFPNYSSELNVNALLLGDSALYLCASSLVGDRWTYEQYFGPGTRLTVT.

The chain recombines TRBV7-6 with TRBJ2-7; the match to TRBD2 covers 13 bases. V gave up 5 bases and J gave up 6 bases; unmatched junction bases: 7. The CDR3 totals 15 residues. Per the germline V gene, CDR1 is SGHVS and CDR2 is FNYEAQ. CDR3 protein: CASSPRTSGGFEQYF. Here the CDR3 DNA reads TGTGCCAGCAGCCCCAGGACTAGCGGGGGTTTCGAGCAGTACTTC. Drawing the rest from reference TRBV7-6 and TRBJ2-7, the complete variable domain is GAGVSQSPRYKVTKRGQDVALRCDPISGHVSLYWYRQALGQGPEFLTYFNYEAQQDKSGLPNDRFSAERPEGSISTLTIQRTEQRDSAMYRCASSPRTSGGFEQYFGPGTRLTVT.

The chain has TRBV6-6 and TRBJ2-5, with 11 bases fitting TRBD2. Looked up from germline, CDR1 is MNHNY and CDR2 is SVGAGI (reference sequence). V shed 2 bases, J shed 5 bases, and the junction held 7 bases outside the gene matches. The CDR3 sequence is 16 residues long. The CDR3: CASSYGSGGARETQYF. The CDR3 DNA follows: TGTGCCAGCAGTTACGGTAGCGGGGGGGCCCGGGAGACCCAGTACTTC.

This clone appeared a few times. The rearrangement uses TRBV6-5 and TRBJ2-7; 10 nucleotides align to TRBD2. V lost 7 bases, J lost 0 bases, and 6 bases stayed unmatched. This CDR3 is built from 15 residues. Germline CDR1 MNHEY, CDR2 SVGAGI. CDR3 protein: CASTRTSGSSYEQYF. In DNA form, the CDR3 reads TGTGCCAGCACCCGGACTAGCGGAAGCTCCTACGAGCAGTACTTC.

This clone has only a few counts. This chain uses TRBV2 with TRBJ1-3; D is undetermined. V dropped 3 bases and J dropped 0 bases, with 12 bases sitting between them. Germline values: CDR1 SNHLY, CDR2 FYNNEI. CDR3 length: 16 amino acids. In DNA, the CDR3 is TGTGCCAGCAGTGAGGGAGGGCCGAACTCTGGAAACACCATATATTTT. It yields the protein CASSEGGPNSGNTIYF. The full variable domain, completed using reference TRBV2 and TRBJ1-3, is EPEVTQTPSHQVTQMGQEVILRCVPISNHLYFYWYRQILGQKVEFLVSFYNNEISEKSEIFDDQFSVERPDGSNFTLKIRSTKLEDSAMYFCASSEGGPNSGNTIYFGEGSWLTVV.

This clone was seen just once. V gene TRBV19 combines with J gene TRBJ1-6; 7 bases are a match to TRBD1. From germline, CDR1 is LNHDA and CDR2 SQIVND (reference sequence). This CDR3 has 15 amino acids. After removal of 7 bases from V and 5 bases from J, the junction contained 8 bases not matched to a gene. The CDR3 DNA reads TGTGCCAGTAACCCACAGGGGAGGCATAATTCACCCCTCCACTTT. As protein: CASNPQGRHNSPLHF.

V usage is TRBV29-1 and J usage is TRBJ2-7; no reliable D call. This CDR3 region has 15 residues. Germline CDR1 and CDR2: SQVTM and ANQGSEA. Trimming removed 7 bases at V and 2 bases at J, with 21 bases between. CDR3 residues: CSAEVLMAQTYEQYF. For the CDR3, the DNA is TGCAGCGCCGAGGTACTGATGGCGCAAACCTACGAGCAGTACTTC.

The chain couples TRBV6-1 to TRBJ2-1, with 9 bases lining up with TRBD2. CDR3 length: 16 amino acids. CDR1 and CDR2 from the germline V gene are MNHNS and SASEGT. V lost 1 base and J lost 7; bases outside the gene matches: 8. In nucleotides, the CDR3 is TGTGCCAGCAGTGAAGAAGAGCGGGGGGTCCGGAATGAGCAGTTCTTC. It yields the protein CASSEEERGVRNEQFF.